The source of this T cell receptor (beta chain) is a study of post-analysis software for immune sequencing data. Study results and limitations: Patients had higher frequencies than controls of five TRBV segments, including TRBV5-6, TRBV5-1 and TRBV20-1.

This clonotype was detected only once. As yet, its antigen is unknown. This CDR3 is 15 amino acids long. Germline V gene sequence: CDR1 LGHNT, CDR2 FRNRAP. With 2 bases clipped from V and 3 bases from J, the junction kept 3 bases outside the gene matches. Each TCR beta cDNA library carried unique molecular identifiers. TCRdb called the PCR reads again in MiXCR, with one record for every CDR3 protein. This sample has about 770,000 distinct CDR3 sequences, with more than 45% found just once. The chain employs TRBV12-5 and TRBJ2-7, with 11 bases matching TRBD1. Sequencing was done on a sample of blood. The sequence was collected from a girl aged 5 to 17 with multiple sclerosis. As DNA, the CDR3 is TGTGCTAGTGGTTTGTCGGGACAGGGGGTCTACGAGCAGTACTTC. Its translation is CASGLSGQGVYEQYF.